This entry features one T cell receptor (beta chain) sequence. The antigen it binds to is not known. Nothing much larger sits one base from this clone, and base qualities are not available. Libraries were built with 5' RACE. TCRdb records NextSeq 500 as the sequencer. Unique molecular identifiers were attached to individual cDNA molecules in the TCR library protocol so that sequencing error and PCR bias could be corrected. Both TCR alpha and beta chains were sequenced, and tight co-correlation was observed between alpha and beta sequence abundances in each sample. As for how the authors treated the data: Decombinator V4 was used to perform V gene, J gene and CDR3 annotation of TCR sequences. Expanded TCRs were defined as changing significantly between any two time points under a Poisson model with p below 0.0001. Abundances of TCRs were expressed as counts per million after normalisation to the total number of TCRs sequenced in each sample. MAIT TCRs were defined by TRAV1-2 paired with TRAJ12, TRAJ20 or TRAJ33, and iNKT TCRs by TRAV10 paired with TRAJ18. VDJdb, accessed 1 November 2021, was searched for CMV, EBV and SARS-CoV-2 annotated TCRs, with TCRs annotated for multiple antigens excluded. TCRdb reprocessing: public reads trimmed at Q25 with fastp, clones called with MiXCR, in-frame beta chains kept. For every CDR3 protein sequence, its rows merge into one entry that carries the most common genes and DNA. TCRdb's processing, not the authors' own work, is the source of the V and J calls. This sample has about 66,000 distinct CDR3 sequences in its table, and roughly an eighth of those were observed once. The biggest ten clones account for about 8.3% of the sample.

The data were obtained in a study of early T cells in non-severe SARS-CoV-2 infection (dated by TCRdb to the early 2020s). Background for the entire study: Bulk RNA from unsorted whole blood was used for TCR sequencing, so alpha and beta chains could not be paired.

Findings and caveats that apply to the study as a whole: VDJdb matching was skewed toward anti-spike CD8 responses, so virus-specific expansions were likely underestimated and private and CD4 specificities were missed.

The CDR3, from cysteine to phenylalanine, totals 14 residues. Only CDR3 DNA remains: 42 bases, in frame from the first base. CDR1 SGHDN and CDR2 FVKESK were looked up in the germline V gene. Ends trimmed: V by 5 bases, J by 3 bases; bases unmatched to a gene: 4. A case-control design nested within a healthcare worker cohort in London, UK, was used, with weekly nasopharyngeal swab PCR tests and blood sampling performed. Healthcare workers were recruited during the week of the UK lockdown, between 23 and 31 March 2020, and followed weekly for up to about 15 weeks. This chain joins TRBV14 to TRBJ2-1; 7 bases in between match TRBD2. The sequence came from an adult who was a healthcare worker with PCR-confirmed SARS-CoV-2 infection or an uninfected control (not recorded which). The sample consisted of whole blood. The CDR3 protein: CASSFGGGYNEQFF. The sequenced DNA: TGTGCCAGCAGCTTCGGCGGGGGCTACAATGAGCAGTTCTTC.